The 5 T cell receptor beta chains presented below share a single source sample, sequenced in a study of blood T cell repertoires in COVID-19. Repertoires were generated with immunoSEQ multiplex PCR, while TCRdb's copy carries only in-frame clones and drops some. The table lists approximately 63,000 clones, roughly nine tenths of them singletons, with over 7.5% in the top ten. Sequencing was carried out using peripheral blood. The source is a human donor in a cohort sampled during active COVID-19.

V is TRBV11-2 and J is TRBJ1-2; possible D gene TRBD1, 6 bases. The CDR3 consists of 13 residues. V was cut by 5 bases and J by 4 bases, with 11 bases left in between. Germline CDR1 and CDR2: SGHAT and FQNNGV. The CDR3 region has the DNA TGTGCCAGCAGCGGGCGGACAGCCTATGGCTACACCTTC. The encoded protein is CASSGRTAYGYTF.

The V call is TRBV19, the J call TRBJ1-5, with D perhaps TRBD1 (5 bases). The CDR3 runs 17 residues. From germline, CDR1 is LNHDA and CDR2 SQIVND (reference sequence). With 6 bases removed from V and 0 bases from J, the gap between germline ends came to 18 bases. The CDR3 DNA sequence: TGTGCCAGTAGCAGCAGGGCTAGGGTATATAGCAATCAGCCCCAGCATTTT. This gives the protein CASSSRARVYSNQPQHF.

The gene calls are TRBV9 and TRBJ1-2, with TRBD1 as a possible D gene (5 bases). The V end was cut by 3 bases, the J end by 1 base, with 7 bases between. From germline, CDR1 is SGDLS and CDR2 YYNGEE. This CDR3 has 13 amino acids. The CDR3 coding sequence is TGTGCCAGCAGCGGACAGCTTAACTATGGCTACACCTTC. This encodes CASSGQLNYGYTF.

This clone occurred once. The chain is built from TRBV24-1 and TRBJ2-1, with 14 bases fitting TRBD2. Germline-derived CDR1 and CDR2 are KGHDR and SFDVKD. The CDR3 totals 18 residues. V was clipped by 12 bases and J by 3 bases; unmatched bases: 15. The CDR3 DNA sequence: TGTGCCGTCTCCTCCGGGACTAGCGGGGGTCCCAACTACAATGAGCAGTTCTTC. It codes for CAVSSGTSGGPNYNEQFF.

This rearrangement joins TRBV2 to TRBJ2-5; tentative D call: TRBD2 (7 bases). Trimming removed 7 bases at V and 5 bases at J, with 14 bases between. There are 13 residues in the CDR3. Germline values: CDR1 SNHLY, CDR2 FYNNEI. CDR3 protein: CASTGGGGETQYF. For the CDR3, the DNA is TGTGCCAGCACGGGGGGCGGTGGGGAGACCCAGTACTTC.